This T cell receptor beta chain stems from a study of T cell repertoires in cytomegalovirus infection. Germline V gene data show CDR1 as SGHAT and CDR2 as FQDESV (reference sequence). The CDR3 is 15 residues long. TCRdb re-analysed the reads in MiXCR, keeping a single row per CDR3 protein. The repertoire holds fewer than 950,000 distinct CDR3 sequences, with 32% as singletons. This clonotype showed up just a few times. Its antigen is not identified. One base away lies a much larger clone, so this may be a sequencing read error. The rearrangement links TRBV11-1 to TRBJ2-1; possible D gene TRBD2, 6 bases. The material was cultured CD8+ T cells from PBMCs, obtained from culture after CMV antigen stimulation. This TCR was recovered from a human donor in good health (CMV status not recorded). Some clones in this sample may be carry-over from other donors' samples. DNA of the CDR3: TGTGTCAGCAGCCGAGGACTACTCTCCTACAATGAGCAGTTCTTC. Residues: CVSSRGLLSYNEQFF.